What follows are 10 T cell receptor beta chains derived from one specimen sequenced in a study of T-cell memory formation after mild COVID-19. MiXCR was run by TCRdb on the 5' RACE reads, yielding one entry per CDR3 protein. The sample consists of hundreds of thousands of distinct CDR3 sequences, roughly 14% of them appearing once. Material for sequencing was PBMCs or a T cell subset sorted from them (not recorded which). All receptors derive from a man aged 18 to 30 who had mild COVID-19 (a few samples of this study predate the infection). Cell type and time point are not known.

This clonotype turned up a few times. The V gene is TRBV11-2, the J gene TRBJ2-5; no firm D call. Germline V CDR1 and CDR2: SGHAT, FQNNGV. The V and J ends lost 3 bases and 2 bases respectively, with 7 bases between them. The CDR3 is made up of 13 amino acids. The CDR3 sequence is CASSLLLQETQYF. In nucleotides, the CDR3 is TGTGCCAGCAGCTTGCTACTTCAAGAGACCCAGTACTTC. The whole variable domain, filled in from reference TRBV11-2 and TRBJ2-5, reads EAGVAQSPRYKIIEKRQSVAFWCNPISGHATLYWYQQILGQGPKLLIQFQNNGVVDDSQLPKDRFSAERLKGVDSTLKIQPAKLEDSAVYLCASSLLLQETQYFGPGTRLLVL.

The DNA of the CDR3 is TGTGCCAGCAGCATCCACTACAATGAGCAGTTCTTC. Protein product: CASSIHYNEQFF. V usage is TRBV7-6 and J usage is TRBJ2-1; D not certain. With 5 bases removed from V and 3 bases from J, the gap between germline ends came to 5 bases. The length of the CDR3 is 12 residues. Germline V gene data show CDR1 as SGHVS and CDR2 as FNYEAQ.

V is TRBV12-3 or TRBV12-4 and J is TRBJ1-2, with 7 bases that match TRBD1. Unmatched junction bases numbered 9, after V lost 6 bases and J lost 8 bases. The CDR3 contains 13 residues. DNA of the CDR3: TGTGCCAGCAGATCGACAGGGCCTCGGGGCTACACCTTC. It is translated as CASRSTGPRGYTF.

The chain carries TRBV29-1 and TRBJ1-2, with unresolved D. The CDR3 is made up of 15 amino acids. Per germline, CDR1 SQVTM and CDR2 ANQGSEA. The ends were cut back, 4 bases at V and 1 base at J, with 16 bases in the middle. The CDR3 region is CSVAAGTFNNYGYTF. The CDR3, as DNA: TGCAGCGTTGCGGCAGGAACCTTTAATAACTATGGCTACACCTTC. Combining the CDR3 with reference TRBV29-1 and TRBJ1-2 gives the whole variable domain SAVISQKPSRDICQRGTSLTIQCQVDSQVTMMFWYRQQPGQSLTLIATANQGSEATYESGFVIDKFPISRPNLTFSTLTVSNMSPEDSSIYLCSVAAGTFNNYGYTFGSGTRLTVV.

The sample holds a few counts of this clonotype. The gene calls are TRBV2 and TRBJ2-7; a weak D match, TRBD1 (5 bases). V was trimmed by 6 bases and J by 12 bases, leaving 21 bases between them. CDR3 length: 13 amino acids. Germline V gives CDR1 SNHLY, CDR2 FYNNEI. This chain's CDR3 is CASRASGWARWYF. The CDR3 bases are TGTGCCAGCAGGGCGTCAGGGTGGGCTCGGTGGTACTTC.

This clonotype was counted only a few times. This chain joins TRBV5-1 and TRBJ1-2; D is possibly TRBD1 (6 bases). CDR1 and CDR2 from the germline V gene are SGHRS and YFSETQ. V lost 4 bases and J lost 4, with 20 bases in between. CDR3 length: 16 amino acids. This chain's CDR3 is CASSLGSGTGSYGYTF. DNA of the CDR3: TGCGCCAGCAGCCTTGGATCAGGAACAGGGAGCTATGGCTACACCTTC.

V gene TRBV4-3 combines with J gene TRBJ2-6, with D perhaps TRBD2 (5 bases). The CDR3 sequence is 17 residues long. Germline V lookup: CDR1 LGHNA, CDR2 YSLEER. V was cut by 1 base and J by 1 base, with 11 bases left in between. CDR3 coding DNA: TGCGCCAGCAGCCAAGGATCGGGAACATCTGGGGCCAACGTCCTGACTTTC. It specifies CASSQGSGTSGANVLTF.

The sample holds one count of this clonotype. Its ends do not fully match the called genes, so a read error is possible. The chain combines TRBV10-3 with TRBJ2-2; D possibly corresponds to TRBD1 (6 bases). Germline CDR1 is ENHRY and CDR2 is SYGVKD. The CDR3 covers 14 residues. CDR3 region: CALRGRGSTGELFF. The CDR3 nucleotides are TGTGCCCTCAGAGGCAGGGGAAGCACCGGGGAGCTGTTTTTT.

J is TRBJ1-1 and V is TRBV7-2; D gene unclear. The length of the CDR3 is 16 residues. V gave up 4 bases and J gave up 2 bases, with 17 bases separating them. Germline V CDR1 and CDR2: SGHTA, FQGNSA. The CDR3 region has the DNA TGTGCCAGCAGCTCCTCCCGAAGGGCGGTAAACACTGAAGCTTTCTTT. Residues: CASSSSRRAVNTEAFF. The whole variable domain, remainder taken from reference TRBV7-2 and TRBJ1-1, is GAGVSQSPSNKVTEKGKDVELRCDPISGHTALYWYRQSLGQGLEFLIYFQGNSAPDKSGLPSDRFSAERTGGSVSTLTIQRTQQEDSAVYLCASSSSRRAVNTEAFFGQGTRLTVV.

This clonotype appeared many times. V and J are TRBV3-1 and TRBJ2-2; the D gene is possibly TRBD2 (5 bases). Germline V gene data show CDR1 as LGHDT and CDR2 as YNNKEL (reference sequence). The germline V and J ends were trimmed by 3 bases and 0 bases, with 8 bases remaining between them. This CDR3 spans 15 amino acids. CDR3 nucleotide sequence: TGTGCCAGCAGCCAGCGGGTCGCGAACACCGGGGAGCTGTTTTTT. Its translation is CASSQRVANTGELFF.